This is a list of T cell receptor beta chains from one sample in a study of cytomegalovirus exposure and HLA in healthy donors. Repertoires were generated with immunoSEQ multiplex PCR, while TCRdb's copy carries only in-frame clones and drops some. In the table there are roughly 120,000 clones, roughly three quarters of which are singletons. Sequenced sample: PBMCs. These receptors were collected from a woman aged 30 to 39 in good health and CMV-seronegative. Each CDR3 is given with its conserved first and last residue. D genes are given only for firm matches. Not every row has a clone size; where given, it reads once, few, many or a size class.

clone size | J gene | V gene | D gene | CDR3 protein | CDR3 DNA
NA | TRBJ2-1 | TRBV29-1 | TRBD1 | CSVERTGVNEQFF | TGCAGCGTTGAGAGGACAGGAGTCAATGAGCAGTTCTTC
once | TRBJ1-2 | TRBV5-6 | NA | CASSPPQGSGSNYGYTF | TGTGCCAGCAGCCCGCCCCAGGGTTCCGGGTCTAACTATGGCTACACCTTC
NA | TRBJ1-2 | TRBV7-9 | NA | CASSLGADNDYTF | TGTGCCAGCAGCTTAGGGGCAGATAACGACTACACCTTC
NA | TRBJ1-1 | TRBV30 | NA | CASDSRNRNTEAFF | TGTGCCTCAGACTCCCGGAATAGGAACACTGAAGCTTTCTTT
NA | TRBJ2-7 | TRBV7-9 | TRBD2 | CASSLTSGSLGDEQYF | TGTGCCAGCAGCTTGACTAGCGGGAGTTTAGGGGACGAGCAGTACTTC
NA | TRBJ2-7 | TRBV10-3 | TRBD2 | CAISESLAGRSSYEQYF | TGTGCCATCAGTGAGTCTCTAGCGGGGAGGAGCTCCTACGAGCAGTACTTC
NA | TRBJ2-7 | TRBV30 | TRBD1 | CAWSVGAGGAGEQYF | TGTGCCTGGAGTGTGGGGGCAGGGGGCGCGGGGGAGCAGTACTTC
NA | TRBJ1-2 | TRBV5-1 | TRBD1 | CASSPDRDAYGYTF | TGCGCCAGCAGCCCTGACAGGGACGCCTATGGCTACACCTTC
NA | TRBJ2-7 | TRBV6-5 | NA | CASRGEGSDNYEQYF | TGTGCCAGCAGAGGGGAAGGATCCGACAACTACGAGCAGTACTTC
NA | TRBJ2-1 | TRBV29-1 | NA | CSVEGETAYNEQFF | TGCAGCGTTGAAGGTGAGACAGCCTACAATGAGCAGTTCTTC
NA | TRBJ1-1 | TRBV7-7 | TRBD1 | CASSLRDRDGNTEAFF | TGTGCTAGCAGCTTAAGGGACAGGGACGGGAACACTGAAGCTTTCTTT
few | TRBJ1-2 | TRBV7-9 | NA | CASSPGEYGYTF | TGTGCCAGCAGCCCGGGGGAGTATGGCTACACCTTC
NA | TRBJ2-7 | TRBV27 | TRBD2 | CASSYRTSYEQYF | TGTGCCAGCAGTTACCGGACTAGCTACGAGCAGTACTTC
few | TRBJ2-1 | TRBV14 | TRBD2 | CASSQQAGLSYNEQFF | TGTGCCAGCAGCCAACAAGCGGGACTTTCCTACAATGAGCAGTTCTTC
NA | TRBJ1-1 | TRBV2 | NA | CASSYHSVDTEAFF | TGTGCCAGCAGTTACCACTCCGTGGACACTGAAGCTTTCTTT
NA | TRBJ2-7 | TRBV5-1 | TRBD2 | CASRSGTSYEQYF | TGCGCCAGCAGATCCGGGACTAGCTACGAGCAGTACTTC
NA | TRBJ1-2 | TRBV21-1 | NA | CASSKRDSAYTF | TGTGCCAGCAGCAAAAGGGACAGTGCGTACACCTTC
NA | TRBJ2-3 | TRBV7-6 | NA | CASSHSETDTQYF | TGTGCCAGCAGCCATTCGGAGACAGATACGCAGTATTTT
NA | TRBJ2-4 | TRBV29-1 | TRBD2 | CSVVLAGVQNIQYF | TGCAGCGTTGTCCTAGCGGGCGTGCAAAACATTCAGTACTTC
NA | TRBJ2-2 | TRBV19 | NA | CASRMPLTSQDTGELFF | TGTGCCAGTAGGATGCCCTTAACTAGCCAGGACACCGGGGAGCTGTTTTTT
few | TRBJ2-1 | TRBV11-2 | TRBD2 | CASSSRLARYNEQFF | TGTGCCAGCAGCTCCAGACTAGCGCGATACAATGAGCAGTTCTTC
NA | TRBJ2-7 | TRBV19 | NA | CASSPDAGVVGEQYF | TGTGCCAGTAGCCCAGACGCAGGGGTTGTGGGCGAGCAGTACTTC
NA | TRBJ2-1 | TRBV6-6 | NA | CASSYREYNEQFF | TGTGCCAGCAGTTACCGGGAGTACAATGAGCAGTTCTTC
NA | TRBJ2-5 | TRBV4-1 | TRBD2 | CASSQARTRGGPETQYF | TGCGCCAGCAGCCAAGCCCGTACAAGGGGAGGGCCAGAGACCCAGTACTTC
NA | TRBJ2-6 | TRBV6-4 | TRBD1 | CASSEPGQADVSGANVLTF | TGTGCCAGCAGTGAGCCCGGACAGGCGGACGTCTCTGGGGCCAACGTCCTGACTTTC
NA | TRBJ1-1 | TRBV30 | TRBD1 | CAWSGTGETNTEAFF | TGTGCCTGGAGCGGGACAGGGGAAACAAACACTGAAGCTTTCTTT
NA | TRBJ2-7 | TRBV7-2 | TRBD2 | CASRFSLAGVYEQYF | TGTGCCAGCAGATTTAGCCTAGCGGGAGTCTACGAGCAGTACTTC
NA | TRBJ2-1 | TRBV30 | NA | CAWSRGSYNEQFF | TGTGCCTGGTCTCGGGGTTCCTACAATGAGCAGTTCTTC
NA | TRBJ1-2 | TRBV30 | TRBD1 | CAWHTGGGYGYTF | TGTGCCTGGCATACAGGGGGCGGCTATGGCTACACCTTC
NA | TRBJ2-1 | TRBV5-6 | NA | CASSADYYNEQFF | TGTGCCAGCAGCGCCGACTATTACAATGAGCAGTTCTTC
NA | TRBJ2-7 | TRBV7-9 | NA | CSSSDIGSSLSYEQYF | TGTTCCAGCAGCGATATCGGGAGTTCCCTCTCCTACGAGCAGTACTTC
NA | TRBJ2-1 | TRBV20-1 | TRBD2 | CSAGTSGRTIF | TGCAGTGCTGGGACTAGCGGGAGGACCATCTTC
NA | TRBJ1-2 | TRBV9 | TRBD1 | CASSVGTGGASGYTF | TGTGCCAGCAGCGTAGGCACAGGGGGCGCAAGTGGCTACACCTTC
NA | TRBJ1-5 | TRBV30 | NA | CAWAGGGSRQPQHF | TGTGCCTGGGCCGGGGGGGGGTCTCGTCAGCCCCAGCATTTT
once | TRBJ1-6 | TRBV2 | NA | CASSIPGTPFSPLHF | TGTGCCAGCAGTATACCCGGGACACCTTTTTCACCCCTCCACTTT
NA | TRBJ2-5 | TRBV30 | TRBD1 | CAWSVQGQETQYF | TGTGCCTGGAGTGTACAGGGGCAAGAGACCCAGTACTTC
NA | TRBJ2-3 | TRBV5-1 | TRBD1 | CASSFSRLAGTGATDTQYF | TGCGCCAGCAGCTTCAGTCGGTTAGCCGGGACAGGGGCCACAGATACGCAGTATTTT
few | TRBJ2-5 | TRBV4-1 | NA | CASSPLQGETQYF | TGCGCCAGCAGCCCCTTGCAGGGAGAGACCCAGTACTTC
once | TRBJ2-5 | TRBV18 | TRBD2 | CASSPGLAGEETQYF | TGTGCCAGCTCACCGGGACTAGCGGGGGAAGAGACCCAGTACTTC
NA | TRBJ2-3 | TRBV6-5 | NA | CASSYQQGDTQYF | TGTGCCAGCAGTTATCAACAGGGCGATACGCAGTATTTT
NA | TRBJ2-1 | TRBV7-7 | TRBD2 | CASSLARGDEQFF | TGTGCTAGCAGCTTAGCGCGGGGGGATGAGCAGTTCTTC
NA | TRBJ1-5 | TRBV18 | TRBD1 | CASSPGQGVGQPQHF | TGTGCCAGCTCACCGGGACAGGGGGTAGGTCAGCCCCAGCATTTT
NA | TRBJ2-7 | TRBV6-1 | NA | CASKTGSPYEQYF | TGTGCCAGCAAAACAGGGAGCCCCTACGAGCAGTACTTC
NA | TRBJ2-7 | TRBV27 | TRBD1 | CASRPSTGRYYEQYF | TGTGCCAGCAGGCCCTCGACAGGGCGGTACTACGAGCAGTACTTC
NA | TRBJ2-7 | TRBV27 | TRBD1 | CASSLKDRGLLYRQYF | TGTGCCAGCAGTCTCAAGGACAGGGGGCTTTTGTACCGGCAGTACTTC
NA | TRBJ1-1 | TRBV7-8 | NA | CASSLAPWGGDTEAFF | TGTGCCAGCAGCTTAGCCCCATGGGGAGGGGACACTGAAGCTTTCTTT
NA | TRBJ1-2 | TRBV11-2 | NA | CASSLSRGPGPRGYTF | TGTGCCAGCAGCTTATCCAGGGGTCCAGGGCCAAGGGGCTACACCTTC
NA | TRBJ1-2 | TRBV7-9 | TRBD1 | CSSSSQPGQGRNNYGYTF | TGTTCCAGCAGCTCTCAGCCGGGACAGGGGCGGAATAACTATGGCTACACCTTC
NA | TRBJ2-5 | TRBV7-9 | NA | CASSFRTSQETQYF | TGTGCCAGCAGCTTTCGGACATCCCAAGAGACCCAGTACTTC
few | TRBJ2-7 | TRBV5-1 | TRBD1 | CASSPRQGSYEQYF | TGCGCCAGCAGCCCCCGACAGGGATCCTACGAGCAGTACTTC
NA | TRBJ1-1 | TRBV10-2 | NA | CASSESTRGGNTEAFF | TGCGCCAGCAGTGAGTCAACCCGCGGGGGGAACACTGAAGCTTTCTTT
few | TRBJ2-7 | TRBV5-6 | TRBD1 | CASSLGTGGNEQYF | TGTGCCAGCAGCTTGGGGACAGGTGGGAACGAGCAGTACTTC
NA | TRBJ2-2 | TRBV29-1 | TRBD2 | CSVELIAGGPSGELFF | TGCAGCGTTGAGTTGATAGCGGGAGGGCCGTCCGGGGAGCTGTTTTTT
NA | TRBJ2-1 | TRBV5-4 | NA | CASSPPGEYNEQFF | TGTGCCAGCAGCCCCCCGGGAGAGTACAATGAGCAGTTCTTC
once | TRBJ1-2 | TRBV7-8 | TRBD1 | CASSPYRGVRDGYTF | TGTGCCAGCAGCCCTTACAGGGGGGTCAGGGATGGCTACACCTTC
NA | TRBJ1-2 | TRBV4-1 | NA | CASSQGDIDYGYTF | TGCGCCAGCAGCCAGGGGGACATCGACTATGGCTACACCTTC